These T cell receptor beta chains were read from a single sample in a study of metastatic and nonmetastatic thyroid tumors. TCRdb reassembled clones from the PCR reads with MiXCR. The sample has 21,000 or so clones, approximately 14% seen once; the top ten hold around 20%. Material for sequencing was blood. Receptors were obtained from a female donor with papillary thyroid cancer or a benign thyroid nodule (not recorded which). Some clones in this sample may be carry-over from other donors' samples. Both conserved end residues are trimmed from each CDR3. The D gene is left open where the match is weak. Only some rows state a clone size, as once, few, many or a class for expanded clones.

>TRBV7-8|NA|NA|TRBJ1-2
ASSLVLVAPRYGYT
>TRBV7-2|many|NA|TRBJ1-3
ASSLGQGTGNTIY
>TRBV7-9|NA|NA|TRBJ1-1
ASSLADNTEAF
>TRBV28|few|TRBD2|TRBJ2-3
ASSLEGLAITDTRY
>TRBV12-3/TRBV12-4|many|NA|TRBJ1-5
ASSLTPGDQPQH
>TRBV20-1|many|TRBD1|TRBJ1-1
TTGGQNTEAF
>TRBV11-2|NA|NA|TRBJ2-2
ASSMVSTGELF
>TRBV6-2/TRBV6-3|medium-sized|NA|TRBJ2-2
ASSYSMVPTGELF
>TRBV7-2|many|NA|TRBJ1-4
ASSFTGGEKLF
>TRBV5-1|many|NA|TRBJ2-7
ASSLAAQGPYEQY
>TRBV5-1|once|NA|TRBJ1-6
AISLVALGGNNSPLH
>TRBV2|many|NA|TRBJ2-3
ASKRSRGIHTDTQY
>TRBV2|many|NA|TRBJ2-7
ASSDDSISSYEQY
>TRBV12-3/TRBV12-4|medium-sized|TRBD1|TRBJ1-3
ASLNQGGMSSGNTIY
>TRBV6-2/TRBV6-3|NA|NA|TRBJ1-5
ASSYLFGGAQPQH
>TRBV29-1|many|TRBD1|TRBJ1-1
SFTRGVTEAF
>TRBV4-2|many|NA|TRBJ1-4
ASSQERGVATNEKLF
>TRBV7-2|many|NA|TRBJ2-1
ASSLGVGPYNEQF
>TRBV27|many|NA|TRBJ1-6
ASSPSKGKTYNSPLH
>TRBV6-1|few|NA|TRBJ1-2
ASFGGGNYGYT
>TRBV28|many|NA|TRBJ2-3
ASSSDRNTDTQY
>TRBV4-1|NA|NA|TRBJ1-5
ASSQAGRPGNQPQH
>TRBV19|many|NA|TRBJ2-4
ASSMGLDKIAKNIQY
>TRBV15|NA|NA|TRBJ1-5
ATSRDPGISNQPQH
>TRBV29-1|many|NA|TRBJ1-1
SVGRGGYTEAF
>TRBV7-6|many|TRBD2|TRBJ2-5
ASSPILGLAGNQETQY
>TRBV30|NA|TRBD1|TRBJ1-2
AWWGQDSENYGYT
>TRBV3-1|many|NA|TRBJ1-6
ASSQGSWGSDSPLH
>TRBV11-2|NA|TRBD2|TRBJ2-3
SSSRVAGITDTQY
>TRBV7-8|many|NA|TRBJ2-5
ASSYIGLGQETQY
>TRBV6-4|medium-sized|TRBD1|TRBJ1-4
ASSATGESEKLF
>TRBV30|few|NA|TRBJ1-3
AFVQTNSGNTIY
>TRBV28|many|TRBD1|TRBJ2-3
ASSSITHGTGQDTQY
>TRBV18|NA|TRBD1|TRBJ1-2
ASSPNDRGGYT
>TRBV28|medium-sized|NA|TRBJ1-2
ASSLGTFSPGYT
>TRBV6-8|NA|NA|TRBJ2-1
ASSYSPHPYNEQF
>TRBV12-3/TRBV12-4|NA|NA|TRBJ2-7
ASSRARGDFYEQY
>TRBV18|NA|TRBD1|TRBJ2-7
ASSPPNGQGADEQY
>TRBV6-1|many|TRBD1|TRBJ2-5
ASRGQGETQY
>TRBV11-1|many|TRBD2|TRBJ2-3
ASSPRSSGGTDTQY
>TRBV20-1|many|TRBD1|TRBJ1-3
SARVRGGQGAGNTIY
>TRBV3-1|many|NA|TRBJ1-4
ASRGGEKLF
>TRBV4-1|NA|NA|TRBJ1-3
ASSQASGSGNTIY
>TRBV28|NA|NA|TRBJ2-3
ASTGGGVPDTQY